These 5 T cell receptor beta chains were sequenced from one sample in a study of PD-L1 blockade in urothelial cancer (dated by TCRdb to 2017 to 2019). Library preparation was by the immunoSEQ multiplex PCR assay. TCRdb mirrors the immuneACCESS table, restricted to in-frame sequences. Some clones are absent from its copies; in checked studies, under half trace to an unresolved V gene, and the reason for the others is unknown. The sample table contains approximately 34,000 clones; only one count was recorded for 80% to 90% of them. Clones ranked in the top ten supply roughly 33% of the sample. Source: PBMCs, taken around atezolizumab (anti-PD-L1) treatment. These receptors were taken from a man in his sixties with urothelial cancer.

V and J are TRBV5-4 and TRBJ2-7; 9 bases line up with TRBD2. The V gene end was trimmed by 4 bases and the J gene end by 5 bases; junction bases not matched to a gene: 10. This CDR3 spans 15 amino acids. Germline V CDR1 and CDR2: SGHNT, YYREEE (reference sequence). This chain's CDR3 is CASSIESWTSDEQYF. The CDR3 DNA reads TGTGCCAGCAGCATTGAAAGTTGGACTAGCGACGAGCAGTACTTC.

The genes are TRBV5-4 and TRBJ1-1; 11 bases are a match to TRBD1. V lost 4 bases, J lost 1 base, and 9 bases stayed unmatched. Per the germline V gene, CDR1 is SGHNT and CDR2 is YYREEE (reference sequence). There are 17 residues in the CDR3. In DNA form, the CDR3 reads TGTGCCAGCAGCGTGCCCGGGACAGGGGGTGCGAACACTGAAGCTTTCTTT. Its protein product is CASSVPGTGGANTEAFF. The variable domain in full, with the rest retrieved from reference TRBV5-4 and TRBJ1-1, is ETGVTQSPTHLIKTRGQQVTLRCSSQSGHNTVSWYQQALGQGPQFIFQYYREEENGRGNFPPRFSGLQFPNYSSELNVNALELDDSALYLCASSVPGTGGANTEAFFGQGTRLTVV.

This chain uses TRBV27 with TRBJ1-5; TRBD1 matches at 8 bases. Trimming cost V 5 bases and J 8 bases; bases outside gene matches: 8. The CDR3 contains 14 residues. Per the germline V gene, CDR1 is MNHEY and CDR2 is SMNVEV (reference sequence). The CDR3 DNA sequence: TGTGCCAGCAGTCTGGACAGGGTGGTCAAGCCCCAGCATTTT. Its protein product is CASSLDRVVKPQHF.

This clone appeared a few times. V and J are TRBV11-3 and TRBJ2-3; D is possibly TRBD2 (5 bases). Trimming cost V 5 bases and J 0 bases, with 18 bases left between them. In germline, CDR1 is SGHNT, CDR2 YENEEA. The CDR3 is 17 residues long. In DNA form, the CDR3 reads TGTGCCAGCAGCCCTCGAAGCGGTTTCTCTAGCACAGATACGCAGTATTTT. Protein: CASSPRSGFSSTDTQYF.

The V gene is TRBV5-8, the J gene TRBJ1-5, with 7 bases fitting TRBD1. This CDR3 is built from 13 residues. Germline loops: CDR1 SGHTS, CDR2 YDEGEE. Trimming cost V 2 bases and J 6 bases; bases outside gene matches: 2. CDR3 in DNA: TGTGCCAGCAGCTTTAGGGACAGTCAGCCCCAGCATTTT. This codes for CASSFRDSQPQHF. The whole variable domain, filled in from reference TRBV5-8 and TRBJ1-5, reads EAGVTQSPTHLIKTRGQQATLRCSPISGHTSVYWYQQALGLGLQFLLWYDEGEERNRGNFPPRFSGRQFPNYSSELNVNALELEDSALYLCASSFRDSQPQHFGDGTRLSIL.